Presented here are 30 T cell receptor beta chains from one specimen sequenced in a study of T-cell memory formation after mild COVID-19. From the 5' RACE reads, TCRdb called clonotypes with MiXCR, one entry per CDR3 protein. The sample yields 130,000 to 150,000 distinct CDR3 sequences, under 7% seen once. The sample was PBMCs or a T cell subset sorted from them (not recorded which). Receptors were obtained from an adult woman who had mild COVID-19 (a few samples of this study predate the infection). Cell type and time point are not known.

This clonotype has at least ten counts. The gene calls are TRBV15 and TRBJ1-3, with a tentative D call TRBD1 (5 bases). This CDR3 has 15 residues. Trimming took off 0 bases at V and 4 bases at J, with 10 bases between the two ends. The germline gives CDR1 LNHNV, CDR2 YYDKDF (reference sequence). CDR3 residues: CATSRDRGGGNTIYF. In DNA, the CDR3 is TGTGCCACCAGCAGAGATAGGGGCGGCGGAAACACCATATATTTT.

The V and J genes are TRBV18 and TRBJ2-5; no reliable D call. CDR3 length equals 15 residues. V lost 1 base and J lost 4, with 13 bases in between. Germline V gives CDR1 KGHSH, CDR2 LQKENI. DNA of the CDR3: TGTGCCAGCTCACCACGGACGACCTCCGGAGAGACCCAGTACTTC. As protein: CASSPRTTSGETQYF.

The chain recombines TRBV6-1 with TRBJ1-5; D call uncertain. Trimming took off 5 bases at V and 3 bases at J, with 11 bases between the two ends. The CDR3 is 14 amino acids. The germline gives CDR1 MNHNS, CDR2 SASEGT. The DNA of the CDR3 is TGTGCCAGCAGTTGGAAGGGCCTCAATCAGCCCCAGCATTTT. Residues: CASSWKGLNQPQHF.

The V and J genes are TRBV7-9 and TRBJ1-5; the D is unclear. CDR1 and CDR2 (germline): SEHNR, FQNEAQ (reference sequence). The CDR3 extends over 15 amino acids. Between the trimmed V and J ends, which lost 4 bases and 5 bases, there was a span of 15 bases. The CDR3 nucleotides are TGTGCCAGCAGCTCAAACGTCCGGGGAGATCAGCCCCAGCATTTT. Amino acids: CASSSNVRGDQPQHF.

At least ten counts were recorded for this clonotype. The chain employs TRBV9 and TRBJ2-1; D uncertain. The CDR3 loop spans 15 amino acids. V was shortened by 0 bases and J by 1 base, with 8 bases between the two germline ends. CDR1 is SGDLS, CDR2 YYNGEE, per germline. The CDR3 loop is CASSVGSVSYNEQFF. In DNA form, the CDR3 reads TGTGCCAGCAGCGTAGGTAGTGTGTCCTACAATGAGCAGTTCTTC.

This clonotype was counted between two and nine times. The chain has TRBV4-3 and TRBJ2-1, with a weak D call TRBD2 (6 bases). Germline CDR1 and CDR2: LGHNA and YSLEER. This CDR3 spans 17 amino acids. The V gene lost 3 bases and the J gene lost 0 bases, with 15 bases spanning the gap. The CDR3 DNA follows: TGCGCCAGCAGCCACTTGGGAACTAGCCGCTCCTACAATGAGCAGTTCTTC. Translating it yields CASSHLGTSRSYNEQFF.

This clonotype showed up many times. This chain links TRBV12-3 or TRBV12-4 with TRBJ2-1; 9 bases are a match to TRBD2. The CDR3 is 16 amino acids. With 4 bases clipped from V and 8 bases from J, the junction kept 12 bases outside the gene matches. The chain's CDR3 is CASSYPGTSMKDEQFF. CDR3 DNA sequence: TGTGCCAGCAGTTACCCCGGGACTAGCATGAAGGATGAGCAGTTCTTC.

The chain has TRBV4-1 and TRBJ1-4; D not certain. Germline CDR1 reads MGHRA; CDR2 reads YSYEKL. Trimming took 2 bases from V and 6 from J, leaving 4 bases between them. The CDR3 is 12 residues long. The CDR3 bases are TGCGCCAGCAGCCAAATGGATGAAAAACTGTTTTTT. Encoded protein: CASSQMDEKLFF.

This clonotype was seen a handful of times. The chain combines TRBV29-1 with TRBJ1-2; the D is unclear. The ends were cut back, 4 bases at V and 6 bases at J, with 9 bases in the middle. The CDR3 spans 11 residues. The germline V gene encodes CDR1 SQVTM and CDR2 ANQGSEA. The CDR3 reads CSVGGADGYTF. The CDR3 region has the DNA TGCAGCGTTGGGGGTGCGGATGGCTACACCTTC.

This clonotype was counted at least ten times. The chain joins TRBV11-3 to TRBJ1-2; a weak D match, TRBD1 (5 bases). Germline CDR1 is SGHNT and CDR2 is YENEEA. V was trimmed by 5 bases and J by 4 bases, leaving 17 bases between them. The length of the CDR3 is 15 residues. This chain's CDR3 is CASSRRDGLIYGYTF. The DNA for the CDR3 is TGTGCCAGCAGCCGACGGGACGGACTTATCTATGGCTACACCTTC.

The V gene is TRBV15, the J gene TRBJ2-5, with D unresolved. With 0 bases removed from V and 10 bases from J, the gap between germline ends came to 18 bases. Germline V gene data show CDR1 as LNHNV and CDR2 as YYDKDF (reference sequence). The CDR3 is made up of 15 amino acids. The CDR3 nucleotides read TGTGCCACCAGCAGAGATATTAGCCATATGGGTGGCCAGTACTTC. This codes for CATSRDISHMGGQYF.

This clonotype was counted many times. The chain employs TRBV4-1 and TRBJ1-4; D possibly corresponds to TRBD1 (5 bases). Trimming left V 2 bases short and J 3 bases short, with 13 bases between. This CDR3 is 16 amino acids long. Germline lookup yields CDR1 MGHRA and CDR2 YSYEKL. The CDR3 DNA reads TGCGCCAGCAGCCAACCGCGAAGAGGGGCTAATGAAAAACTGTTTTTT. Its protein is CASSQPRRGANEKLFF.

This clonotype was seen a handful of times. The chain has TRBV18 and TRBJ2-1; D is undetermined. V dropped 3 bases and J dropped 7 bases, with 16 bases sitting between them. Germline CDR1 reads KGHSH; CDR2 reads LQKENI. The length of the CDR3 is 15 residues. CDR3 sequence: CASSPAGGSRNEQFF. The CDR3 region has the DNA TGTGCCAGCTCACCCGCTGGTGGATCGCGGAATGAGCAGTTCTTC.

The genes are TRBV24-1 and TRBJ1-5; D remains ambiguous. This CDR3 has 12 amino acids. Trimming took 8 bases from V and 0 from J, leaving 4 bases between them. Germline V gives CDR1 KGHDR, CDR2 SFDVKD. In DNA form, the CDR3 reads TGTGCCACCACCCATAGCAATCAGCCCCAGCATTTT. Its protein is CATTHSNQPQHF.

This clonotype occurred many times. The chain recombines TRBV5-1 with TRBJ2-2, with 9 nucleotides matching TRBD2. CDR1 is SGHRS and CDR2 is YFSETQ in the germline V gene. CDR3 size: 16 residues. V shed 5 bases and J 3 bases; nucleotides not matched to a gene: 8. The CDR3 coding sequence is TGCGCCAGCAGTCCTCTCACTAGCGGGTACACCGGGGAGCTGTTTTTT. The encoded protein is CASSPLTSGYTGELFF.

The genes are TRBV24-1 and TRBJ1-2; the D is unclear. The CDR3 is 14 amino acids. Germline values: CDR1 KGHDR, CDR2 SFDVKD. V lost 3 bases and J lost 4, with 11 bases in between. Here the CDR3 reads CATSDPRTTYGYTF. Written as DNA, the CDR3 is TGTGCCACCAGTGATCCCAGGACGACCTATGGCTACACCTTC.

Only a few counts were recorded for this clonotype. This chain uses TRBV3-1 with TRBJ1-5; D is ambiguous. The CDR3 is made up of 14 amino acids. V was pared by 3 bases and J by 0 bases, with 6 bases between. Germline V CDR1 and CDR2: LGHDT, YNNKEL (reference sequence). CDR3 loop: CASSQDHSNQPQHF. Here the CDR3 DNA reads TGTGCCAGCAGCCAGGACCATAGCAATCAGCCCCAGCATTTT.

This chain joins TRBV23-1 and TRBJ2-2; 7 bases map to TRBD1. TRBV23-1 is annotated as an ORF whose role is uncertain. The ends lost 4 bases at V and 6 bases at J; junction bases unmatched: 14. This CDR3 contains 17 residues. In DNA form, the CDR3 reads TGCGCCAGCAGTCTGGCAGTAGGGGGCTCTCGGTCCGGGGAGCTGTTTTTT. Its protein product is CASSLAVGGSRSGELFF.

This clonotype was recorded at least ten times. The rearrangement joins TRBV30 to TRBJ2-1; D might be TRBD2 (5 bases). The CDR3 loop spans 12 amino acids. The V end was cut by 3 bases, the J end by 8 bases, with 11 bases between. Germline V gene data show CDR1 as GTSNPN and CDR2 as SVGIG (reference sequence). CDR3 protein: CAWRLSVDEQFF. Written as DNA, the CDR3 is TGTGCCTGGAGACTTAGCGTGGATGAGCAGTTCTTC.

There are many counts of this clonotype. V usage is TRBV5-1 and J usage is TRBJ2-2; D is perhaps TRBD2 (6 bases). The CDR3 consists of 16 residues. From germline, CDR1 is SGHRS and CDR2 YFSETQ. With 1 base removed from V and 1 base from J, the gap between germline ends came to 11 bases. This chain's CDR3 is CASSLYRGGNTGELFF. The CDR3 DNA follows: TGCGCCAGCAGCTTGTACCGGGGAGGGAACACCGGGGAGCTGTTTTTT.

The genes are TRBV5-1 and TRBJ1-5; the D is unclear. The ends were cut back, 1 base at V and 0 bases at J, with 14 bases in the middle. Germline CDR1 SGHRS, CDR2 YFSETQ. This CDR3 is built from 17 residues. This CDR3 is CASSLQGIGDSNQPQHF. In nucleotides, the CDR3 is TGCGCCAGCAGCTTGCAAGGGATCGGGGATAGCAATCAGCCCCAGCATTTT.

The sample holds many counts of this clonotype. Written as DNA, the CDR3 is TGTGCCACCAGTGATTCGGGCAGGGGACACAATCAGCCCCAGCATTTT. Its translation is CATSDSGRGHNQPQHF. This chain joins TRBV24-1 and TRBJ1-5, with D perhaps matching TRBD1 (6 bases). The V gene lost 2 bases and the J gene lost 3 bases, with 13 bases spanning the gap. CDR1 KGHDR and CDR2 SFDVKD come from the germline V gene. CDR3 length: 16 residues.

This clonotype was observed a handful of times. The chain links TRBV6-2 or TRBV6-3 to TRBJ2-1; no clear D gene. The germline gives CDR1 MNHEY, CDR2 SVGEGT. The CDR3 has 15 amino acids. The ends were cut back, 2 bases at V and 5 bases at J, with 13 bases in the middle. CDR3: CASSYGVGLNNEQFF. Written as DNA, the CDR3 is TGTGCCAGCAGTTACGGGGTGGGCCTAAACAATGAGCAGTTCTTC.

This clonotype turned up a few times. The chain joins TRBV3-1 to TRBJ1-6; weak D call: TRBD1 (5 bases). Germline-derived CDR1 and CDR2 are LGHDT and YNNKEL (reference sequence). Trimming took off 4 bases at V and 9 bases at J, with 13 bases between the two ends. This CDR3 comprises 14 residues. The CDR3 region is CASSPGTGSSPLHF. CDR3 DNA sequence: TGTGCCAGCAGCCCGGGGACGGGCTCTTCACCCCTCCACTTT.

The sample holds many counts of this clonotype. The CDR3 DNA reads as TGTGCCAGCAGCCCGCCCGGGACTAGCGGCACAGATACGCAGTATTTT. Translated: CASSPPGTSGTDTQYF. This chain uses TRBV7-8 with TRBJ2-3, with 10 bases fitting TRBD2. V shed 5 bases and J 1 base; nucleotides not matched to a gene: 6. The germline V gene encodes CDR1 SGHVS and CDR2 FQNEAQ. The CDR3 totals 16 residues. Variable domain in full (rest from reference TRBV7-8 and TRBJ2-3): GAGVSQSPRYKVAKRGQDVALRCDPISGHVSLFWYQQALGQGPEFLTYFQNEAQLDKSGLPSDRFFAERPEGSVSTLKIQRTQQEDSAVYLCASSPPGTSGTDTQYFGPGTRLTVL.

The sample holds many counts of this clonotype. The chain joins TRBV4-3 to TRBJ1-1; a weak D match, TRBD1 (5 bases). Germline V gene sequence: CDR1 LGHNA, CDR2 YSLEER. V was trimmed by 4 bases and J by 5 bases, leaving 11 bases between them. The CDR3 extends over 13 amino acids. The CDR3: CASSRRTGTEAFF. CDR3 in DNA: TGCGCCAGCAGCCGGAGAACAGGAACTGAAGCTTTCTTT.

The table lists this clonotype with many counts. The chain is built from TRBV5-1 and TRBJ2-1, with 10 bases matching TRBD2. V dropped 2 bases and J dropped 6; count of bases not matched to a gene: 2. This CDR3 comprises 14 residues. Looked up from germline, CDR1 is SGHRS and CDR2 is YFSETQ. This chain's CDR3 is CASSLAGGLNEQFF. The CDR3 nucleotides are TGCGCCAGCAGCTTAGCGGGGGGGCTCAATGAGCAGTTCTTC.

This clonotype was detected a few times. The chain carries TRBV6-2 or TRBV6-3 and TRBJ2-7; D is perhaps TRBD2 (6 bases). Trimming took off 5 bases at V and 1 base at J, with 15 bases between the two ends. CDR1 is MNHEY and CDR2 is SVGEGT in the germline V gene. This CDR3 contains 15 residues. DNA of the CDR3: TGTGCCAGCAGTCCCTCGGGGGTTGGGTCCTACGAGCAGTACTTC. As protein: CASSPSGVGSYEQYF.

The genes are TRBV24-1 and TRBJ2-1; 7 bases line up with TRBD2. Trimming cost V 4 bases and J 0 bases; bases outside gene matches: 5. Germline lookup yields CDR1 KGHDR and CDR2 SFDVKD. The CDR3 has 16 residues. CDR3 protein: CATSDMGGFSYNEQFF. CDR3 DNA sequence: TGTGCCACCAGTGACATGGGGGGGTTCTCCTACAATGAGCAGTTCTTC.

This clonotype came up many times. The J gene is TRBJ1-6, the V gene TRBV7-9, with a tentative D call TRBD1 (5 bases). The CDR3 extends over 17 amino acids. The V end was cut by 5 bases, the J end by 1 base, with 15 bases between. The germline V gene encodes CDR1 SEHNR and CDR2 FQNEAQ (reference sequence). In nucleotides, the CDR3 is TGTGCCAGCAGCGGATCAGGGCGAAGGTCCTATAATTCACCCCTCCACTTT. It yields the protein CASSGSGRRSYNSPLHF. The full variable domain, in which reference TRBV7-9 and TRBJ1-6 provide the parts outside the CDR3, is DTGVSQNPRHKITKRGQNVTFRCDPISEHNRLYWYRQTLGQGPEFLTYFQNEAQLEKSRLLSDRFSAERPKGSFSTLEIQRTEQGDSAMYLCASSGSGRRSYNSPLHFGNGTRLTVT.